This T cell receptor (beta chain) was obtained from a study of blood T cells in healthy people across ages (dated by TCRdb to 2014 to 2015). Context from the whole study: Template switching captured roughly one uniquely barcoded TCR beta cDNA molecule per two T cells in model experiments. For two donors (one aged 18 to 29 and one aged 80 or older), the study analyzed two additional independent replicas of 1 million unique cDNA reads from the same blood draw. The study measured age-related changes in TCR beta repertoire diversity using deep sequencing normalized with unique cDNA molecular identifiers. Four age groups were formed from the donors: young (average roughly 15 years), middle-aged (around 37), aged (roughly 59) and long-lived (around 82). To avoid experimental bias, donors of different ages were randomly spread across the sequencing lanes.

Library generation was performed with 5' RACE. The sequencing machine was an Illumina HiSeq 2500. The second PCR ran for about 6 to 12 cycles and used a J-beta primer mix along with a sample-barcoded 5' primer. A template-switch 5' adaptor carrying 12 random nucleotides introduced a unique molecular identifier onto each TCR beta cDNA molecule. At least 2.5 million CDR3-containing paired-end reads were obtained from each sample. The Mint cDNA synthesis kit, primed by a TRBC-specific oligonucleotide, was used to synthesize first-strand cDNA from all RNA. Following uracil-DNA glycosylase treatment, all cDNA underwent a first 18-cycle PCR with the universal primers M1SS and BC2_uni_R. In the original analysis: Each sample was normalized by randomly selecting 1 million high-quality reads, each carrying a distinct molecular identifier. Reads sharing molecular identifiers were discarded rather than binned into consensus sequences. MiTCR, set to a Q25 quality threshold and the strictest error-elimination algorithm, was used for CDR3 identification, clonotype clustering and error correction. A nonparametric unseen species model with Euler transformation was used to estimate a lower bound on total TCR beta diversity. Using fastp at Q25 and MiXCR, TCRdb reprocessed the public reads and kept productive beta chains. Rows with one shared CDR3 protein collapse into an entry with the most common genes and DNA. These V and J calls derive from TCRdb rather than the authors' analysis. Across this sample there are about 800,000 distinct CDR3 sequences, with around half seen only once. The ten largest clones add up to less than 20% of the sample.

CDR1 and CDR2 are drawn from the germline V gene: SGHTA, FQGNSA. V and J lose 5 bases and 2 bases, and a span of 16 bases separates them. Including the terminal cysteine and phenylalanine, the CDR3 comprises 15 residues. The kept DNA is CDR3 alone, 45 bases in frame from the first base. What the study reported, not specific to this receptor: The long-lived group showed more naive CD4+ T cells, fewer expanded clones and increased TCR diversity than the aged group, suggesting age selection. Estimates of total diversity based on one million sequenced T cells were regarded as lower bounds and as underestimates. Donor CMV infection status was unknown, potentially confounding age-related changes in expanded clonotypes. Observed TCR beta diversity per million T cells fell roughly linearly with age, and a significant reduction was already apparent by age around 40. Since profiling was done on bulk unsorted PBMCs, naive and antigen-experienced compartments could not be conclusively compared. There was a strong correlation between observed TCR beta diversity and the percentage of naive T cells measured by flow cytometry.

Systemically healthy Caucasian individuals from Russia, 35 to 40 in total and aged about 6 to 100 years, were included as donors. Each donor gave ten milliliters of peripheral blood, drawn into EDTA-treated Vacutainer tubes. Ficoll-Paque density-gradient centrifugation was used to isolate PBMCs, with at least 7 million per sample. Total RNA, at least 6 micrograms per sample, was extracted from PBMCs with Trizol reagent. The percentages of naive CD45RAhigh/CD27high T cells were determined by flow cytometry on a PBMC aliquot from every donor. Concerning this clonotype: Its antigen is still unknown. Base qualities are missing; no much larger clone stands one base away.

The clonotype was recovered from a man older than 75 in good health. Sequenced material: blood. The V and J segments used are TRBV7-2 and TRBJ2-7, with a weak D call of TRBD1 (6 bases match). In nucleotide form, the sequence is TGTGCCAGCAGCCCCGACGACAGGATCGCCTACGAGCAGTACTTC. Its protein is CASSPDDRIAYEQYF.